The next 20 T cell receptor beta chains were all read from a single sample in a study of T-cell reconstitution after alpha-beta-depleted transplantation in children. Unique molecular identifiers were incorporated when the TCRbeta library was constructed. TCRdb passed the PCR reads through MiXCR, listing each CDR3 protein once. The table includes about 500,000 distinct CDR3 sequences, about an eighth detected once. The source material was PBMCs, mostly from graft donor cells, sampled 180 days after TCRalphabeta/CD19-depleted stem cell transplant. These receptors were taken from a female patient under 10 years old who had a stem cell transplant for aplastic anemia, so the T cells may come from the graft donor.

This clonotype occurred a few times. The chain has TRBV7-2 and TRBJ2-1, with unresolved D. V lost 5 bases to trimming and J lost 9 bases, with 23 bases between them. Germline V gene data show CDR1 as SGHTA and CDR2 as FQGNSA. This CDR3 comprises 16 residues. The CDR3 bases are TGTGCCAGCAGCCCCTATCCCCGGTGGAAGGATGGTGAGCAGTTCTTC. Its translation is CASSPYPRWKDGEQFF. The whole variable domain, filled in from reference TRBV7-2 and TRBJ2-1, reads GAGVSQSPSNKVTEKGKDVELRCDPISGHTALYWYRQSLGQGLEFLIYFQGNSAPDKSGLPSDRFSAERTGGSVSTLTIQRTQQEDSAVYLCASSPYPRWKDGEQFFGPGTRLTVL.

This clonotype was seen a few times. The CDR3, as DNA: TGTGCCAGCAGTCCTCCCCGTTTGTGGGGATCCCAAGAGACCCAGTACTTC. Amino acids: CASSPPRLWGSQETQYF. This chain links TRBV12-3 or TRBV12-4 with TRBJ2-5; no clear D gene. This CDR3 has 17 amino acids. Trimming left V 5 bases short and J 1 base short, with 20 bases between.

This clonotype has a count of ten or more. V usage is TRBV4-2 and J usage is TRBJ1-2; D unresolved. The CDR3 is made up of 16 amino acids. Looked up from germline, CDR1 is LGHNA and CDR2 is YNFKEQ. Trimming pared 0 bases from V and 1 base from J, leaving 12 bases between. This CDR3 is CASSQDSWPVNYGYTF. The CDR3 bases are TGTGCCAGCAGCCAAGATAGCTGGCCCGTTAACTATGGCTACACCTTC.

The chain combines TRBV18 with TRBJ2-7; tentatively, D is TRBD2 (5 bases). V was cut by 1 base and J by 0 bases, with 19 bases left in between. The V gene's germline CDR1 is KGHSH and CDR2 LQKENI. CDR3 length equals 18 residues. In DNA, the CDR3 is TGTGCCAGCTCACCACGGCCCGTCCGGGAAGCTCTCTCCTACGAGCAGTACGTC. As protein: CASSPRPVREALSYEQYV.

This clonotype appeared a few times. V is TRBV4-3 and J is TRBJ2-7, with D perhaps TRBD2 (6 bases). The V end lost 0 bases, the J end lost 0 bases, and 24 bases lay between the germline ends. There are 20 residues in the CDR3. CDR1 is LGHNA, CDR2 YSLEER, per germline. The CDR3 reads CASSQDHRRDRGSSSYEQYV. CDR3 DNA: TGCGCCAGCAGCCAAGATCATAGGCGGGATCGTGGATCGAGCTCCTACGAGCAGTACGTC.

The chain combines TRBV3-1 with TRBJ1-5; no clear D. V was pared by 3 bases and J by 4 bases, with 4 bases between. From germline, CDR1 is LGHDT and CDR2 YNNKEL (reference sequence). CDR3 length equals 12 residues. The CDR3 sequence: CASSQSNQPQHF. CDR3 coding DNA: TGTGCCAGCAGCCAGTCTAATCAGCCCCAGCATTTT.

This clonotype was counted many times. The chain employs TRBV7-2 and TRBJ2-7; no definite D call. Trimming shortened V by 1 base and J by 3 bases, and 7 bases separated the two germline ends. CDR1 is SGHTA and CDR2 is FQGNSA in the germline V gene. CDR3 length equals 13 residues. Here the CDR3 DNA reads TGTGCCAGCAGCTTAGTGACCCACTACGAGCAGTACTTC. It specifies CASSLVTHYEQYF.

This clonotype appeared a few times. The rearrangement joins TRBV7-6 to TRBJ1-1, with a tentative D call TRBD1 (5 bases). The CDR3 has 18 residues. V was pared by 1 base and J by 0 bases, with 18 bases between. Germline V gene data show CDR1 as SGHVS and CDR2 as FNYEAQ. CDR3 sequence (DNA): TGTGCCAGCAGCTTAGGGAGGGGTAAGGGATCGGTGAACACTGAAGCTTTCTTT. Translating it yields CASSLGRGKGSVNTEAFF.

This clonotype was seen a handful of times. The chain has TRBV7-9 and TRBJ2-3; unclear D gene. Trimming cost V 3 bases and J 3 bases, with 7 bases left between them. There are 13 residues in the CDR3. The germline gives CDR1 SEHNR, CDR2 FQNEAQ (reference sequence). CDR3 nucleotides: TGTGCCAGCAGCTTTGTGGAGACAGATACGCAGTATTTT. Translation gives CASSFVETDTQYF.

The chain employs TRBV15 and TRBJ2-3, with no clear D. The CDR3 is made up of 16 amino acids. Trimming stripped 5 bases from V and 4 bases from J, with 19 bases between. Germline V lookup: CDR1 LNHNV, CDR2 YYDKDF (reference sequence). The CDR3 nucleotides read TGTGCCACCAGCGCCCGCGATCCGCCTCGCGCAGATACGCAGTATTTT. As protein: CATSARDPPRADTQYF.

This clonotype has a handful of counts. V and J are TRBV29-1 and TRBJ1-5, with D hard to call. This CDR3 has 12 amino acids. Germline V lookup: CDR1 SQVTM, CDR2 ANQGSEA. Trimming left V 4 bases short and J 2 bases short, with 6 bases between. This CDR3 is CSVGSGNQPQHF. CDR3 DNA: TGCAGCGTTGGGAGTGGCAATCAGCCCCAGCATTTT.

CDR3 coding DNA: TGCGCCAGCAGCTTAGCGGCAGACTACGAGCAGTACTTC. Protein: CASSLAADYEQYF. J is TRBJ2-7 and V is TRBV5-1; possibly TRBD2 for D (5 bases). The V and J ends lost 2 bases and 3 bases respectively, with 9 bases between them. Germline-derived CDR1 and CDR2 are SGHRS and YFSETQ. The CDR3 is made up of 13 amino acids.

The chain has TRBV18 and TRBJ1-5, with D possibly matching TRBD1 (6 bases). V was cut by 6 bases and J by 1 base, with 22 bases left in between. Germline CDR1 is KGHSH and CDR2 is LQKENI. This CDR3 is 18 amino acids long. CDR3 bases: TGTGCCAGCTCTCCCGGGGGTCCGGGGGGCCCGAGCAATCAGCCCCAGCATTTT. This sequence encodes CASSPGGPGGPSNQPQHF.

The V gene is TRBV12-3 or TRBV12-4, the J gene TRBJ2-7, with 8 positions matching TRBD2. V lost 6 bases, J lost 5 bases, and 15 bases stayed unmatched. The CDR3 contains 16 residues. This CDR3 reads CASRYLAGRSPHEQYV. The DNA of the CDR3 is TGTGCCAGCAGATACCTAGCGGGCCGGTCCCCCCACGAGCAGTACGTC.

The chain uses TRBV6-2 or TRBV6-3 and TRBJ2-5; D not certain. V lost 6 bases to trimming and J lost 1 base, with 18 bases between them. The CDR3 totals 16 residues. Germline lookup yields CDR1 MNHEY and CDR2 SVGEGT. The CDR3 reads CASSSSPLPSQETQYF. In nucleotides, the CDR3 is TGTGCCAGCAGCTCGAGCCCCCTCCCATCCCAAGAGACCCAGTACTTC.

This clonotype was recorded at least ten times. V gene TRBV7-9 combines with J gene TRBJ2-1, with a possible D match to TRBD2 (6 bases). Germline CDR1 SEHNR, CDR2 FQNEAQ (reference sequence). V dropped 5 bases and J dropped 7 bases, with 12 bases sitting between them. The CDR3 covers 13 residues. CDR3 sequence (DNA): TGTGCCAGCAGCCCAAGACTAGTAAATGAGCAGTTCTTC. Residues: CASSPRLVNEQFF.

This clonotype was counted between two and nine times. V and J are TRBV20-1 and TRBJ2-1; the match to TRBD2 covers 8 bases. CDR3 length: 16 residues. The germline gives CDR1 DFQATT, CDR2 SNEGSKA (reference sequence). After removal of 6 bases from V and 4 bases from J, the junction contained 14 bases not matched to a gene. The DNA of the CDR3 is TGCAGTGCCGGTTGGAGCGGGAGTTCCTATTACAATGAGCAGTTCTTC. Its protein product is CSAGWSGSSYYNEQFF.

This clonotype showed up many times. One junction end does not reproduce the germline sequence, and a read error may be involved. This CDR3 reads CASSLAGGNTEAFF. Written as DNA, the CDR3 is TGTGCCAGCAGTTTAGCGGGCGGAAACACTGAAGCTTTCTTT. The chain carries TRBV5-1 and TRBJ1-1, with unresolved D. Germline assignment: CDR1 SGHRS and CDR2 YFSETQ. This CDR3 region has 14 residues.

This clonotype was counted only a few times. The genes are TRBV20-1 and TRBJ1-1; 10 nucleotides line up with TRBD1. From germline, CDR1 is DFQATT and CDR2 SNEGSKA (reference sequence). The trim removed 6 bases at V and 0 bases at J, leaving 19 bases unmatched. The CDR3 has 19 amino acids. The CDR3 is CSARTVGQGPPYMNTEAFF. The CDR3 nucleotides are TGCAGTGCAAGGACTGTGGGACAGGGGCCCCCCTACATGAACACTGAAGCTTTCTTT.

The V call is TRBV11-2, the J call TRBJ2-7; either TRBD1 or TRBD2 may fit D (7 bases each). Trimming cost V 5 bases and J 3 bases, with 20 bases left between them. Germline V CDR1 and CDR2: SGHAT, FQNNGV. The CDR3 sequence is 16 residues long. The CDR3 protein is CASSRGGRGGFYEQYV. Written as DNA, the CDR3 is TGTGCCAGCAGCCGGGGCGGCAGGGGGGGGTTCTACGAGCAGTACGTC.